Listed below are T cell receptor beta chains from one sample, sequenced in a study of post-analysis software for immune sequencing data. A single record per CDR3 protein comes from TCRdb applying MiXCR to the PCR reads. The data contain 400,000 to 500,000 distinct CDR3 sequences, 39% of them seen just once; the ten biggest clones take up 7.6%. Sequencing input: blood. The receptor source for this set is a girl aged 2-10 years with multiple sclerosis. The CDR3 runs from the conserved cysteine through the conserved F or W. Fields, in order: clone size, J gene, V gene, D gene, CDR3 DNA, CDR3 protein. D genes are given only for firm matches. Some rows mark clone size as missing; the rest say once, few, many or name a class of expanded clone.

>NA|TRBJ2-5|TRBV25-1|NA
TGTGCCAGCAGTGATTACAGCAATGAGCAGTACTTC
CASSDYSNEQYF
>NA|TRBJ2-6|TRBV6-5|NA
TGTGCCAGCAGGGGGGCGAGCTCTGGGGCCAACGTCCTGACTTTC
CASRGASSGANVLTF
>NA|TRBJ2-3|TRBV28|NA
TGTGCCAGCAGCCCATCGCTTGGGACAGATACGCAGTATTTT
CASSPSLGTDTQYF
>few|TRBJ2-7|TRBV7-8|TRBD1
TGTGCCAGCAGCGCCACAGGGGCCTACGAGCAGTACTTC
CASSATGAYEQYF
>few|TRBJ2-7|TRBV5-1|TRBD2
TGCGCCAGCAGCCCTATTGGCCAGGGGGTCCTAGCGGGGGATACGGACGAGCAGTACTTC
CASSPIGQGVLAGDTDEQYF
>few|TRBJ1-5|TRBV6-1|NA
TGTGCCAGCAGCCCCTCGGTTAGGGGGAATTTGCGTCTCGATCAGCCCCAGCATTTT
CASSPSVRGNLRLDQPQHF
>NA|TRBJ2-5|TRBV7-9|NA
TGTGCCAGCAGCTCAGCGAAAAAGCGAGAGACCCAGTACTTC
CASSSAKKRETQYF
>few|TRBJ2-1|TRBV7-9|TRBD2
TGTGCCAGCAGCTTAGGGGCTAGCGGTTACAATGAGCAGTTCTTC
CASSLGASGYNEQFF
>NA|TRBJ2-1|TRBV6-5|NA
TGTGCCAGCAGTTACGCGACAGGCTGGGACTATCAGAACAATGAGCAGTTCTTC
CASSYATGWDYQNNEQFF
>NA|TRBJ2-6|TRBV21-1|NA
TGTGCCAGCAGCATGGTCCTAGGGTCCTGCCCTGGGGCCAACGTCCTGACTTTC
CASSMVLGSCPGANVLTF
>many|TRBJ2-3|TRBV5-1|NA
TGTGCCAGCAGCTTAAATAGGGGCACAGATACGCAGTATTTT
CASSLNRGTDTQYF
>NA|TRBJ2-3|TRBV27|NA
TGTGCCAGCAGGCGACTAGACACAGATACGCAGTATTTT
CASRRLDTDTQYF
>NA|TRBJ2-1|TRBV29-1|NA
TGCAGCGTAGGAACAGGGTACCTTGAGCAGTTCTTC
CSVGTGYLEQFF
>few|TRBJ2-3|TRBV7-3|NA
TGTGCCAGCAGCTTAGCCTTCACAGATACGCAGTATTTT
CASSLAFTDTQYF
>few|TRBJ2-7|TRBV28|NA
TGTGCCAGCACCACCACTCCCGACAGCAACTACGAGCAGTACTTC
CASTTTPDSNYEQYF
>few|TRBJ1-2|TRBV6-5|TRBD1
TGTGCCAGCAGTGTCACAGGGGGAGGCTACACCTTC
CASSVTGGGYTF
>NA|TRBJ1-4|TRBV12-3/TRBV12-4|NA
TGTGCCAGCAGTTTCGGCGGGGCAGGGCCGGGAGAAAAACTGTTTTTT
CASSFGGAGPGEKLFF
>NA|TRBJ2-3|TRBV3-1|NA
TGTGCCAGCAGCCAAGATCCGAGGTCAGGGCCAGATACGCAGTATTTT
CASSQDPRSGPDTQYF
>NA|TRBJ2-5|TRBV12-3/TRBV12-4|TRBD1
TGTGCCAGCAGTTCCAGGGGGCGGGTTTATCCGGGAGAGACCCAGTACTTC
CASSSRGRVYPGETQYF
>NA|TRBJ1-4|TRBV6-5|NA
TGTGCCAGCAGTTACGATAGTAGCGAAAAACTGTTTTTT
CASSYDSSEKLFF
>NA|TRBJ2-5|TRBV6-2/TRBV6-3|TRBD1
TGTGCCAGCAGTTCGGACAGGGGGCGAAGCGAGACCCAGTACTTC
CASSSDRGRSETQYF
>NA|TRBJ1-1|TRBV29-1|TRBD1
TGCAGCGGCTCCCGGACAGGGGGACTTGAAGCTTTCTTT
CSGSRTGGLEAFF
>NA|TRBJ1-4|TRBV25-1|NA
TGTGCCAGCAGTGAATGGGACGCCAACTTTAATGAAAAACTGTTTTTT
CASSEWDANFNEKLFF
>NA|TRBJ1-5|TRBV7-2|TRBD1
TGTGCCAGCAGCTTAGGACAGGGCTGGAATCAGCCCCAGCATTTT
CASSLGQGWNQPQHF
>NA|TRBJ2-5|TRBV20-1|TRBD1
TGCAGTGCCACCGACAGGGCGGCTCAAGAGACCCAGTACTTC
CSATDRAAQETQYF
>NA|TRBJ1-6|TRBV28|NA
TGTGCCAGCACTCCGAGCTGGGTTTATAATTCACCCCTCCACTTT
CASTPSWVYNSPLHF
>few|TRBJ2-7|TRBV7-6|NA
TGTGCCAGCAGTTGGTCGGGCGGTACCTACGAGCAGTACTTC
CASSWSGGTYEQYF
>NA|TRBJ2-1|TRBV7-2|TRBD2
TGTGCCAGCAGCTGGGCGGGAGGGGGTCATGAGCAGTTCTTC
CASSWAGGGHEQFF
>NA|TRBJ1-2|TRBV7-9|TRBD1
TGTGCCAGCAGCTTAACCGGGACAGGCCCCCCCGGCTATGGCTACACCTTC
CASSLTGTGPPGYGYTF
>NA|TRBJ1-2|TRBV28|NA
TGTGCCAGCAGAGGGACCGCAATTGGCTACACCTTC
CASRGTAIGYTF
>NA|TRBJ2-7|TRBV27|NA
TGTGCCAGCAGTCCCCGACAGGCTCCTTACAATGAGCAGTACTTC
CASSPRQAPYNEQYF
>NA|TRBJ1-4|TRBV25-1|TRBD1
TGTGCCAGCAGTGCGACAGGGTTACGAAATGAAAAACTGTTTTTT
CASSATGLRNEKLFF
>few|TRBJ2-7|TRBV5-1|NA
TGCGCCAGCAGCCCGGGGGACAACTCCTACGAGCAGTACTTC
CASSPGDNSYEQYF
>NA|TRBJ1-1|TRBV29-1|NA
TGCAGCGTCCTACTACAGGCTGCGAACACTGAAGCTTTCTTT
CSVLLQAANTEAFF
>NA|TRBJ2-1|TRBV20-1|NA
TGCAGTGCTAGTAAGACAGGCTCCTACAATGAGCAGTTCTTC
CSASKTGSYNEQFF
>NA|TRBJ2-7|TRBV11-2|NA
TGTGCCAGCAGCTCCCTTACGTTCTACGAGCAGTACTTC
CASSSLTFYEQYF
>few|TRBJ1-2|TRBV9|NA
TGTGCCAGCAGCGTAGCTCCCGGGGATCTTAACTATGGCTACACCTTC
CASSVAPGDLNYGYTF
>NA|TRBJ1-6|TRBV7-3|TRBD1
TGTGCCAGCAGCGAACAGGGGGGACTTTCACCCCTCCACTTT
CASSEQGGLSPLHF
>few|TRBJ2-1|TRBV5-5|NA
TGTGCCAGCAGTCGGATGGCGGAGAGCTCCTACAATGAGCAGTTCTTC
CASSRMAESSYNEQFF
>few|TRBJ1-1|TRBV12-3/TRBV12-4|NA
TGTGCCAGCAGCAAAGGGGGAACTGAAGCTTTCTTT
CASSKGGTEAFF
>few|TRBJ1-5|TRBV5-5|TRBD1
TGTGCCAGCAGCTTAAGGACAGGGCAAAATCAGCCCCAGCATTTT
CASSLRTGQNQPQHF
>few|TRBJ2-7|TRBV4-2|NA
TGTGCCAGCAGCTTAACCCTAGACAGCTACGAGCAGTACTTC
CASSLTLDSYEQYF
>NA|TRBJ1-2|TRBV5-6|NA
TGTGCCAGCAGCTCCCTCCAGCGAGACTATGGCTACACCTTC
CASSSLQRDYGYTF
>NA|TRBJ1-6|TRBV10-2|TRBD1
TGCGCCAGCAGTGGGACAGGGGGCAGATCACCCCTCCACTTT
CASSGTGGRSPLHF
>NA|TRBJ2-7|TRBV2|NA
TGTGCCAGCAGTAGCCGGGACTTCTCCTACGAGCAGTACTTC
CASSSRDFSYEQYF
>few|TRBJ1-6|TRBV28|NA
TGTGCCAGCACTCCACTGGCCAGGGGAGTATCACCCCTCCACTTT
CASTPLARGVSPLHF
>few|TRBJ1-2|TRBV29-1|NA
TGCAGCGTTGAAGATCGGAGAAGCTATGGCTACACCTTC
CSVEDRRSYGYTF
>once|TRBJ2-1|TRBV14|TRBD2
TGTGCCAGCAGCCATCTGGGGGCTAGCGGGAGGGATGAGCAGTTCTTC
CASSHLGASGRDEQFF
>few|TRBJ2-1|TRBV10-3|NA
TGTGCCATCAGGGGGGATGGCTTTAATGAGCAGTTCTTC
CAIRGDGFNEQFF
>NA|TRBJ2-3|TRBV12-3/TRBV12-4|NA
TGTGCCAGCAACATTCAGTTGAGCACAGATGCGCAGTATTTT
CASNIQLSTDAQYF
>once|TRBJ1-6|TRBV7-9|TRBD1
TGTGCCAGCAGCCATGGAAGGGACAGTGGTAATTCACCCCTCCACTTT
CASSHGRDSGNSPLHF
>many|TRBJ2-7|TRBV5-1|NA
TGCGCCAGCAGCTTGGCCGACGGCTCCTACGAGCAGTACTTC
CASSLADGSYEQYF
>NA|TRBJ2-7|TRBV7-9|NA
TGTGCCAGCAGCTTAGTTGCCAACCCTTACGAGCAGTACTTC
CASSLVANPYEQYF
>once|TRBJ2-3|TRBV4-1|TRBD1
TGCGCCAGCAGCCAAGAGGGCTCCGGACAGGGGAGTTTTGGTACGCAGTATTTT
CASSQEGSGQGSFGTQYF
>once|TRBJ2-7|TRBV5-6|NA
TGTGCCGGCAGCTTGGTTCAGGGGACCTACGAGCAGTACTTC
CAGSLVQGTYEQYF
>NA|TRBJ2-5|TRBV7-9|TRBD1
TGTGCCAGCAGCCCCCAGGGGCAGGGGGCACAAGAGACCCAGTACTTC
CASSPQGQGAQETQYF
>few|TRBJ2-4|TRBV28|TRBD2
TGTGCCAGCAGCCCTGCCTCTAGCGGATTCACCAAAAACATTCAGTACTTC
CASSPASSGFTKNIQYF
>few|TRBJ2-5|TRBV12-3/TRBV12-4|TRBD2
TGTGCCAGCAGTTTGGGACTAGCGAAGGAGTACTTC
CASSLGLAKEYF
>NA|TRBJ2-4|TRBV7-6|NA
TGTGCCAGCAGCGAGGGGCCCGTTAACATTCAGTACTTC
CASSEGPVNIQYF